Following are 25 T cell receptor beta chains from one sample sequenced in a study of shared clonotypes between healthy human individuals. This table comes from immunoSEQ multiplex PCR, and its TCRdb copy is limited to in-frame clones, with some not included. The profile shows about 680,000 clones, 92% of them singletons. Terminally differentiated effector memory CD45RA+ cells were excluded from the naive CD8 cells, which were CD45RO-negative and positively selected for CCR7. Sequenced material: naive CD8+ T cells sorted from blood. All receptors derive from a man younger than 40 in good health.

The DNA of the CDR3 is TGTGCCAGCAGCTTAGTGGGGACAGGGACCCACTCAGATACGCAGTATTTT. Its protein is CASSLVGTGTHSDTQYF. The chain uses TRBV7-9 and TRBJ2-3; 9 bases align to TRBD1. The CDR3 totals 17 residues. J lost 4 bases, V lost 1 base, and 9 bases had no gene match. CDR1 is SEHNR, CDR2 FQNEAQ, per germline (reference sequence).

The chain carries TRBV6-5 and TRBJ2-3, with 7 positions matching TRBD1. The CDR3 consists of 15 residues. The ends lost 6 bases at V and 8 bases at J; junction bases unmatched: 14. Germline-derived CDR1 and CDR2 are MNHEY and SVGAGI. The CDR3 sequence is CASRSYRQGQSTQYF. CDR3 bases: TGTGCCAGCAGATCCTACCGACAGGGTCAGTCTACGCAGTATTTT.

The chain recombines TRBV30 with TRBJ1-2; tentatively, D is TRBD1 (5 bases). V lost 0 bases, J lost 6 bases, and 14 bases lay in between. The CDR3 is made up of 14 amino acids. Germline V lookup: CDR1 GTSNPN, CDR2 SVGIG (reference sequence). The CDR3 nucleotides read TGTGCCTGGAGTGTAGTCTGGGGGGATCATGGCTACACCTTC. This gives the protein CAWSVVWGDHGYTF.

This chain uses TRBV7-9 with TRBJ1-2; 9 bases line up with TRBD1. Trimming removed 2 bases from V and 2 bases from J; junction bases left unmatched: 3. The length of the CDR3 is 15 residues. Germline CDR1 is SEHNR and CDR2 is FQNEAQ (reference sequence). CDR3 coding DNA: TGTGCCAGCAGCTTAATCGGACAGGGGAACTATGGCTACACCTTC. Translating it yields CASSLIGQGNYGYTF. The whole variable domain, remainder taken from reference TRBV7-9 and TRBJ1-2, is DTGVSQNPRHKITKRGQNVTFRCDPISEHNRLYWYRQTLGQGPEFLTYFQNEAQLEKSRLLSDRFSAERPKGSFSTLEIQRTEQGDSAMYLCASSLIGQGNYGYTFGSGTRLTVV.

The chain uses TRBV13 and TRBJ2-7; 8 nucleotides agree with TRBD2. Germline CDR1 and CDR2: PRHDT and FYEKMQ (reference sequence). V trimming: 5 bases; J trimming: 6 bases; junction bases outside the gene matches: 15. This CDR3 is built from 16 residues. The CDR3 sequence is CASSGEGAGEFAEQYF. In DNA, the CDR3 is TGTGCCAGCAGCGGGGAGGGAGCGGGAGAATTCGCCGAGCAGTACTTC.

J is TRBJ2-2 and V is TRBV6-6; 8 bases map to TRBD1. Losses at the gene ends were 2 bases for V and 1 base for J; bases not matched to a gene: 3. Germline assignment: CDR1 MNHNY and CDR2 SVGAGI (reference sequence). The CDR3 length is 16 residues. CDR3 sequence (DNA): TGTGCCAGCAGTTACATTGACAGGGGGAACACCGGGGAGCTGTTTTTT. It specifies CASSYIDRGNTGELFF.

This chain connects TRBV11-3 to TRBJ2-2; D call uncertain. Per the germline V gene, CDR1 is SGHNT and CDR2 is YENEEA. V lost 0 bases and J lost 8, with 4 bases in between. This CDR3 has 12 residues. CDR3 in DNA: TGTGCCAGCAGCTTAGATCTGGGGGAGCTGTTTTTT. It yields the protein CASSLDLGELFF.

In the case of this clone: Other DNA sequences in the sample encode the same CDR3. The V and J genes are TRBV7-9 and TRBJ2-7; D is ambiguous. Germline V CDR1 and CDR2: SEHNR, FQNEAQ (reference sequence). This CDR3 is built from 12 residues. V was cut by 4 bases and J by 4 bases, with 8 bases left in between. The CDR3 is CASSSPSYEQYF. The DNA for the CDR3 is TGTGCCAGCAGCTCCCCTTCGTACGAGCAGTACTTC.

The chain combines TRBV6-1 with TRBJ2-7; D remains ambiguous. The CDR3 covers 13 residues. Trimming took 2 bases from V and 3 from J, leaving 8 bases between them. CDR1 and CDR2 from the germline V gene are MNHNS and SASEGT. The CDR3 loop reads CASSEQSDYEQYF. The CDR3 DNA sequence: TGTGCCAGCAGTGAACAATCGGACTACGAGCAGTACTTC.

The sample holds one count of this clone. This chain uses TRBV7-9 with TRBJ2-3; tentatively, D is TRBD1 (6 bases). The CDR3 is 14 residues long. Trimming removed 4 bases from V and 3 bases from J, with 11 bases in between. The germline V gene has CDR1 SEHNR and CDR2 FQNEAQ (reference sequence). As DNA, the CDR3 is TGTGCCAGCAGCTCGGGACATCTTACAGATACGCAGTATTTT. It codes for CASSSGHLTDTQYF.

The CDR3 loop reads CSGVGGLAGAYNEQFF. CDR3 coding DNA: TGCAGCGGGGTAGGGGGACTAGCGGGAGCCTACAATGAGCAGTTCTTC. V and J are TRBV29-1 and TRBJ2-1; 14 bases align to TRBD2. Germline-derived CDR1 and CDR2 are SQVTM and ANQGSEA. V was clipped by 7 bases and J by 2 bases; unmatched bases: 7. The CDR3 consists of 16 residues.

This clone was seen only once. V is TRBV7-9 and J is TRBJ2-1, with D possibly matching TRBD2 (5 bases). This CDR3 is built from 16 residues. Looked up from germline, CDR1 is SEHNR and CDR2 is FQNEAQ (reference sequence). V gave up 5 bases and J gave up 2 bases, with 16 bases separating them. CDR3: CASSRARTEAYNEQFF. The CDR3 coding sequence is TGTGCCAGCAGCCGTGCGCGGACGGAGGCCTACAATGAGCAGTTCTTC.

The chain recombines TRBV4-2 with TRBJ2-3; 10 positions match TRBD2. The CDR3 covers 16 residues. The V gene's germline CDR1 is LGHNA and CDR2 YNFKEQ. V was pared by 5 bases and J by 4 bases, with 9 bases of the junction left unmatched. CDR3 sequence: CASSLSGLAVADTQYF. The CDR3 DNA reads as TGTGCCAGCAGCTTAAGTGGACTAGCGGTGGCAGATACGCAGTATTTT.

The chain employs TRBV29-1 and TRBJ2-2, with D possibly TRBD1 on 5 matching bases. Deletions cut 5 bases from V and 7 bases from J, with 11 bases between. This CDR3 contains 12 residues. CDR1 SQVTM and CDR2 ANQGSEA come from the germline V gene. CDR3 in DNA: TGCAGCGTTCAAACAGGTAGCGGGGAGCTGTTTTTT. It encodes CSVQTGSGELFF.

This chain joins TRBV7-9 and TRBJ2-7; D may be TRBD1 (5 bases). Germline values: CDR1 SEHNR, CDR2 FQNEAQ (reference sequence). V gave up 3 bases and J gave up 2 bases, with 17 bases separating them. This CDR3 comprises 16 residues. In DNA, the CDR3 is TGTGCCAGCAGCTTGGGGCCCCGGACGGAACCCTACGAGCAGTACTTC. This translates into CASSLGPRTEPYEQYF. Variable domain in full (rest from reference TRBV7-9 and TRBJ2-7): DTGVSQNPRHKITKRGQNVTFRCDPISEHNRLYWYRQTLGQGPEFLTYFQNEAQLEKSRLLSDRFSAERPKGSFSTLEIQRTEQGDSAMYLCASSLGPRTEPYEQYFGPGTRLTVT.

The chain links TRBV9 to TRBJ1-3; 9 positions agree with TRBD1. Germline loops: CDR1 SGDLS, CDR2 YYNGEE. Trimming removed 3 bases from V and 1 base from J; junction bases left unmatched: 5. The CDR3 runs to 16 residues. The CDR3 reads CASSATGGVSGNTIYF. The CDR3 nucleotides are TGTGCCAGCAGCGCGACAGGGGGTGTTTCTGGAAACACCATATATTTT.

The chain combines TRBV5-4 with TRBJ2-7; tentatively, D is TRBD2 (7 bases). The CDR3 sequence is 14 residues long. The germline V gene encodes CDR1 SGHNT and CDR2 YYREEE (reference sequence). Trimming removed 1 base at V and 4 bases at J, with 12 bases between. Written as DNA, the CDR3 is TGTGCCAGCAGCTTGAGGGGGGAGGGGTACGAGCAGTACTTC. The encoded protein is CASSLRGEGYEQYF.

V usage is TRBV11-2 and J usage is TRBJ2-7; TRBD2 agrees at 7 bases. CDR3 size: 14 residues. J lost 5 bases, V lost 0 bases, and 4 bases had no gene match. Germline V gene sequence: CDR1 SGHAT, CDR2 FQNNGV. The CDR3: CASSLEGGSDEQYF. DNA for the CDR3: TGTGCCAGCAGCTTAGAGGGAGGGAGCGACGAGCAGTACTTC.

V and J are TRBV28 and TRBJ2-5, with TRBD1 matching over 12 bases. Looked up from germline, CDR1 is MDHEN and CDR2 is SYDVKM. The V segment lost 5 bases and the J segment 3 bases; nucleotides outside the gene matches: 7. CDR3 length: 16 residues. The CDR3 bases are TGTGCCAGCAGTGCCCCCGGGACAGGGGGCGAAGAGACCCAGTACTTC. Translated, it gives CASSAPGTGGEETQYF. Looking up the rest from reference TRBV28 and TRBJ2-5 gives the full variable domain: DVKVTQSSRYLVKRTGEKVFLECVQDMDHENMFWYRQDPGLGLRLIYFSYDVKMKEKGDIPEGYSVSREKKERFSLILESASTNQTSMYLCASSAPGTGGEETQYFGPGTRLLVL.

The CDR3 DNA sequence: TGTGCCAGCAGTTTCCTTACAGGATCACCCCTTCCAGATACGCAGTATTTT. Protein sequence: CASSFLTGSPLPDTQYF. The V gene is TRBV28, the J gene TRBJ2-3; possible D gene TRBD1, 5 bases. CDR1 is MDHEN, CDR2 SYDVKM, per germline. The V and J ends lost 3 bases and 4 bases respectively, with 20 bases between them. CDR3 length equals 17 residues.

As concerns this clone: The junction does not match germline at one end; this may be a read error. The chain joins TRBV7-7 to TRBJ2-5; 10 bases are a match to TRBD2. The germline gives CDR1 SSHAT, CDR2 FNYEAQ (reference sequence). This CDR3 contains 15 residues. The CDR3 nucleotides read TGTGCTAGCAGCTTAGAGGCTAGCGGGAGTGAGACCCAGTACTTC. Its protein is CASSLEASGSETQYF. The variable domain in full, with the rest retrieved from reference TRBV7-7 and TRBJ2-5, is GAGVSQSPRYKVTKRGQDVTLRCDPISSHATLYWYQQALGQGPEFLTYFNYEAQPDKSGLPSDRFSAERPEGSISTLTIQRTEQRDSAMYRCASSLEASGSETQYFGPGTRLLVL.

This rearrangement joins TRBV18 to TRBJ2-2; D remains unclear. The length of the CDR3 is 14 residues. V was cut by 3 bases and J by 0 bases, with 5 bases left in between. Germline-derived CDR1 and CDR2 are KGHSH and LQKENI. This chain's CDR3 is CASSPGPNTGELFF. The CDR3 bases are TGTGCCAGCTCACCGGGTCCGAACACCGGGGAGCTGTTTTTT. Full variable domain (remainder filled in from reference TRBV18 and TRBJ2-2): NAGVMQNPRHLVRRRGQEARLRCSPMKGHSHVYWYRQLPEEGLKFMVYLQKENIIDESGMPKERFSAEFPKEGPSILRIQQVVRGDSAAYFCASSPGPNTGELFFGEGSRLTVL.

This rearrangement joins TRBV5-6 to TRBJ2-7, with D unclear. Trimming removed 4 bases from V and 3 bases from J, with 11 bases in between. CDR1 is SGHDT and CDR2 is YYEEEE in the germline V gene. The CDR3 consists of 13 residues. The CDR3, as DNA: TGTGCCAGCAGCCTCCAGGACGGCTACGAGCAGTACTTC. It translates to CASSLQDGYEQYF.

The chain carries TRBV9 and TRBJ2-2; D is ambiguous. The CDR3 runs 11 residues. V was clipped by 7 bases and J by 2 bases, with 3 bases between them. Germline CDR1 is SGDLS and CDR2 is YYNGEE. CDR3 sequence reads: CASANTGELFF. The CDR3 coding sequence is TGTGCCAGCGCAAACACCGGGGAGCTGTTTTTT.

A note on this clone: This specimen includes other DNA sequences encoding the same CDR3. The DNA of the CDR3 is TGCGCCAGCAGCCAAGACGGGCAGGGGGCGAATCAGCCCCAGCATTTT. It translates to CASSQDGQGANQPQHF. V usage is TRBV4-1 and J usage is TRBJ1-5, with 8 bases lining up with TRBD1. V gave up 0 bases and J gave up 4 bases; unmatched junction bases: 5. Germline loops: CDR1 MGHRA, CDR2 YSYEKL. The CDR3 spans 16 residues.